This record looks at one T cell receptor beta chain sequence and its context. The antigen is undetermined. This sample is part of a study of CD8+CD57+ T cells in acquired aplastic anemia. Study summary: Roughly 3.1 ug was the average amount of DNA from sorted CD4+ and CD8+ cells. The study obtained 9 million to 11 million reads on average for CD4+ cells from healthy donors.

The CDR3 runs to 15 residues. V lost 0 bases and J 4 bases, leaving 13 bases between the germline ends. CDR1 is SGHDT and CDR2 is YYEEEE in the germline V gene. For CDR3 and TCR beta VDJ profiling, genomic DNA was the template used. TCRdb recomputed calls from the reads with MiXCR, one row per CDR3 protein. The profile shows just over 400,000 distinct CDR3 sequences, approximately 70% of them singletons. The study, taken as a whole, reports: Patients and controls had in common 25 to 30 CD8+ CDR3 sequences.

Sequencing input: sorted CD4+, CD8+, or CD8+CD57+ T cells (not recorded which) from PBMCs. This TCR was sampled from a human donor in good health, serving as a control. J is TRBJ1-2 and V is TRBV5-6, with a tentative D call TRBD1 (5 bases). This CDR3 is CASSLAGQGGYGYTF. CDR3 in DNA: TGTGCCAGCAGCTTGGCCGGGCAGGGAGGCTATGGCTACACCTTC.